The 27 T cell receptor beta chains below were found in one sample sequenced in a study of cytomegalovirus exposure and HLA in healthy donors. The PCR employed 60 Vbeta primers together with 13 Jbeta primers. Produced via immunoSEQ multiplex PCR; TCRdb's table is partial and in-frame only. Here the sample spans more than 150,000 clones, about 77% being singletons. Sequenced material: PBMCs. The receptors derive from a woman aged 25 to 39 in good health and CMV-seropositive.

The chain joins TRBV7-2 to TRBJ1-2; D gene unclear. With 5 bases removed from V and 5 bases from J, the gap between germline ends came to 18 bases. The CDR3 runs 15 residues. Germline assignment: CDR1 SGHTA and CDR2 FQGNSA. CDR3 in DNA: TGTGCCAGCAGCCCGGGGAAGGGTATTGGGTATGGCTACACCTTC. Its translation: CASSPGKGIGYGYTF.

Here the CDR3 DNA reads TGTGCCAGCAGCCCCTCTAGCGGGGGGCATGTGGAGCAGTACTTC. It is translated as CASSPSSGGHVEQYF. V usage is TRBV11-3 and J usage is TRBJ2-7; 11 bases are a match to TRBD2. In germline, CDR1 is SGHNT, CDR2 YENEEA. V gave up 5 bases and J gave up 7 bases; unmatched junction bases: 10. The CDR3 is 15 residues long.

V gene TRBV4-2 combines with J gene TRBJ2-1, with D perhaps matching TRBD2 (6 bases). The ends were cut back, 2 bases at V and 4 bases at J, with 15 bases in the middle. This CDR3 comprises 16 residues. Germline V lookup: CDR1 LGHNA, CDR2 YNFKEQ. The CDR3 nucleotides are TGTGCCAGCAGCCAAAAGCAAGGGACTCCATACAATGAGCAGTTCTTC. It is translated as CASSQKQGTPYNEQFF.

The chain has TRBV7-2 and TRBJ1-1; a possible D gene is TRBD1 (6 bases). Deletions cut 6 bases from V and 1 base from J, with 12 bases between. This CDR3 comprises 14 residues. Germline V gives CDR1 SGHTA, CDR2 FQGNSA. CDR3 in amino acids: CASRDRRGNTEAFF. CDR3 nucleotides: TGTGCCAGCAGGGACAGAAGAGGGAACACTGAAGCTTTCTTT. The variable domain in full, with the rest retrieved from reference TRBV7-2 and TRBJ1-1, is GAGVSQSPSNKVTEKGKDVELRCDPISGHTALYWYRQSLGQGLEFLIYFQGNSAPDKSGLPSDRFSAERTGGSVSTLTIQRTQQEDSAVYLCASRDRRGNTEAFFGQGTRLTVV.

The rearrangement joins TRBV5-8 to TRBJ2-7, with D possibly being TRBD1 (6 bases). From germline, CDR1 is SGHTS and CDR2 YDEGEE. V dropped 7 bases and J dropped 5 bases, with 19 bases sitting between them. The CDR3 length is 14 residues. CDR3 bases: TGTGCCAGCCACTGGTTTGGGGGCTACCACGAGCAGTACTTC. Its translation is CASHWFGGYHEQYF. Full variable domain (outside the CDR3, taken from reference TRBV5-8 and TRBJ2-7): EAGVTQSPTHLIKTRGQQATLRCSPISGHTSVYWYQQALGLGLQFLLWYDEGEERNRGNFPPRFSGRQFPNYSSELNVNALELEDSALYLCASHWFGGYHEQYFGPGTRLTVT.

The genes are TRBV10-3 and TRBJ2-3; a possible D gene is TRBD2 (6 bases). V was pared by 6 bases and J by 0 bases, with 10 bases between. CDR3 length equals 14 residues. From germline, CDR1 is ENHRY and CDR2 SYGVKD. The chain's CDR3 is CAIRPGLSTDTQYF. The CDR3 bases are TGTGCCATCAGACCGGGACTGAGCACAGATACGCAGTATTTT.

The chain is built from TRBV28 and TRBJ1-6, with 7 bases fitting TRBD1. This CDR3 region has 17 residues. Germline V gene lookup returns CDR1 MDHEN and CDR2 SYDVKM. The trim removed 5 bases at V and 0 bases at J, leaving 7 bases unmatched. The CDR3 region has the DNA TGTGCCAGCAGTCCCGGGGACAGTCGCTCCTATAATTCACCCCTCCACTTT. This translates into CASSPGDSRSYNSPLHF.

This rearrangement joins TRBV5-5 to TRBJ2-7; TRBD1 aligns across 8 bases. The CDR3 covers 15 residues. V was pared by 4 bases and J by 0 bases, with 6 bases of the junction left unmatched. Germline-derived CDR1 and CDR2 are SGHKS and YYEKEE (reference sequence). DNA of the CDR3: TGTGCCAGCAGCGTGGGACAGGATAGCTCCTACGAGCAGTACTTC. Encoded protein: CASSVGQDSSYEQYF.

This chain links TRBV7-2 with TRBJ2-7; 8 positions match TRBD1. The CDR3 extends over 14 amino acids. The junction had 6 bases not matched to a gene; V was cut back by 3 bases and J by 5 bases. In germline, CDR1 is SGHTA, CDR2 FQGNSA. In DNA form, the CDR3 reads TGTGCCAGCAGCTTTTCAGGGGGCCAGGACGAGCAGTACTTC. This codes for CASSFSGGQDEQYF.

This clone has a single count. This sequence joins TRBV14 and TRBJ1-1; D is unclear. The V and J ends lost 0 bases and 5 bases respectively, with 16 bases between them. CDR3 size: 16 residues. CDR1 and CDR2 (germline): SGHDN, FVKESK. The CDR3 reads CASSQDRIVGGTEAFF. DNA of the CDR3: TGTGCCAGCAGCCAAGATAGGATCGTCGGAGGGACTGAAGCTTTCTTT. The variable domain in full, completed from reference TRBV14 and TRBJ1-1, reads EAGVTQFPSHSVIEKGQTVTLRCDPISGHDNLYWYRRVMGKEIKFLLHFVKESKQDESGMPNNRFLAERTGGTYSTLKVQPAELEDSGVYFCASSQDRIVGGTEAFFGQGTRLTVV.

This clone has more than one count but fewer than ten. The chain couples TRBV10-3 to TRBJ2-2, with 9 bases matching TRBD2. Trimming at V came to 2 bases and at J to 5 bases, leaving 9 bases not matched to a gene. The CDR3 is 17 amino acids. Germline-derived CDR1 and CDR2 are ENHRY and SYGVKD. The CDR3 here is CAISEGGASGKTGELFF. In DNA, the CDR3 is TGTGCCATCAGTGAGGGGGGGGCTAGCGGGAAGACCGGGGAGCTGTTTTTT.

The gene calls are TRBV18 and TRBJ1-3; 8 nucleotides align to TRBD1. This CDR3 is built from 15 residues. Germline V gene lookup returns CDR1 KGHSH and CDR2 LQKENI. Losses at the gene ends were 3 bases for V and 2 bases for J; bases not matched to a gene: 3. In nucleotides, the CDR3 is TGTGCCAGCTCACCGACAGGGGACACTGGAAACACCATATATTTT. It encodes CASSPTGDTGNTIYF. The whole variable domain, remainder taken from reference TRBV18 and TRBJ1-3, is NAGVMQNPRHLVRRRGQEARLRCSPMKGHSHVYWYRQLPEEGLKFMVYLQKENIIDESGMPKERFSAEFPKEGPSILRIQQVVRGDSAAYFCASSPTGDTGNTIYFGEGSWLTVV.

This clone was picked up a small number of times. The J gene is TRBJ2-7, the V gene TRBV20-1; D perhaps matches TRBD1 (6 bases). Germline loops: CDR1 DFQATT, CDR2 SNEGSKA (reference sequence). V was shortened by 6 bases and J by 7 bases, with 13 bases between the two germline ends. The CDR3 totals 11 residues. CDR3 nucleotide sequence: TGCAGTGCAGGGACACCTCAGGAGCAGTACTTC. This encodes CSAGTPQEQYF.

The gene calls are TRBV7-3 and TRBJ2-5; D might be TRBD2 (7 bases). Trimming took off 1 base at V and 2 bases at J, with 11 bases between the two ends. The CDR3 loop spans 15 amino acids. CDR1 and CDR2 from the germline V gene are SGHTA and FQGTGA. DNA of the CDR3: TGTGCCAGCAGCTTAAACGGGGGGCGTCAAGAGACCCAGTACTTC. This sequence encodes CASSLNGGRQETQYF.

V gene TRBV28 combines with J gene TRBJ2-7; 9 positions match TRBD2. J gave up 7 bases and V 6 bases, and 13 bases lay outside the gene matches. The CDR3 spans 15 residues. From germline, CDR1 is MDHEN and CDR2 SYDVKM. CDR3 amino acids: CASSPLAGGAMEQYF. DNA of the CDR3: TGTGCCAGCAGCCCTCTCGCGGGGGGGGCTATGGAGCAGTACTTC.

Only one count was recorded for this clone. The chain links TRBV6-5 to TRBJ2-5; TRBD2 might be the D (6 bases). The V end lost 6 bases, the J end lost 5 bases, and 19 bases lay between the germline ends. CDR1 is MNHEY and CDR2 is SVGAGI in the germline V gene. The CDR3 sequence is 15 residues long. As DNA, the CDR3 is TGTGCCAGCAGCCCGGAGTCTAGCGAATGGGAGACCCAGTACTTC. Its translation is CASSPESSEWETQYF.

The chain combines TRBV7-9 with TRBJ1-4; D is possibly TRBD1 (5 bases). The germline V and J ends were trimmed by 2 bases and 0 bases, with 7 bases remaining between them. The CDR3 is 15 residues long. The V gene's germline CDR1 is SEHNR and CDR2 FQNEAQ (reference sequence). CDR3 nucleotide sequence: TGTGCCAGCAGCTTACGGGGGGCAACTAATGAAAAACTGTTTTTT. Its translation is CASSLRGATNEKLFF.

The chain combines TRBV5-1 with TRBJ2-6; 8 bases match TRBD2. The CDR3 loop spans 19 amino acids. CDR1 is SGHRS and CDR2 is YFSETQ in the germline V gene. The junction had 14 bases not matched to a gene; V was cut back by 2 bases and J by 4 bases. DNA for the CDR3: TGCGCCAGCAGCTTAGTGGTAGCGGGGCCTTCGGGCGGGGCCAACGTCCTGACTTTC. Translation gives CASSLVVAGPSGGANVLTF.

This sequence joins TRBV4-3 and TRBJ1-2, with 8 bases matching TRBD1. Trimming removed 3 bases from V and 6 bases from J; junction bases left unmatched: 6. From germline, CDR1 is LGHNA and CDR2 YSLEER. The CDR3 covers 14 residues. The CDR3 sequence: CASSHPGQGNGYTF. DNA of the CDR3: TGCGCCAGCAGCCATCCAGGACAGGGTAATGGCTACACCTTC.

The chain couples TRBV7-7 to TRBJ2-3, with a weak D call TRBD2 (5 bases). V was pared by 5 bases and J by 1 base, with 7 bases between. The CDR3 spans 13 residues. Germline CDR1 SSHAT, CDR2 FNYEAQ (reference sequence). The chain's CDR3 is CASSPGGTDTQYF. DNA for the CDR3: TGTGCCAGCAGCCCCGGGGGCACAGATACGCAGTATTTT. Together with reference TRBV7-7 and TRBJ2-3, the CDR3 gives the full variable domain: GAGVSQSPRYKVTKRGQDVTLRCDPISSHATLYWYQQALGQGPEFLTYFNYEAQPDKSGLPSDRFSAERPEGSISTLTIQRTEQRDSAMYRCASSPGGTDTQYFGPGTRLTVL.

This chain uses TRBV5-6 with TRBJ1-6, with 9 positions matching TRBD1. The CDR3 sequence is 15 residues long. The junction had 4 bases not matched to a gene; V was cut back by 2 bases and J by 7 bases. Germline-derived CDR1 and CDR2 are SGHDT and YYEEEE. CDR3 residues: CASSFPGQGNSPLHF. In nucleotides, the CDR3 is TGTGCCAGCAGCTTCCCCGGACAGGGGAATTCACCCCTCCACTTT. The complete variable domain, with remaining parts taken from reference TRBV5-6 and TRBJ1-6, reads DAGVTQSPTHLIKTRGQQVTLRCSPKSGHDTVSWYQQALGQGPQFIFQYYEEEERQRGNFPDRFSGHQFPNYSSELNVNALLLGDSALYLCASSFPGQGNSPLHFGNGTRLTVT.

This rearrangement joins TRBV13 to TRBJ2-7; no clear D. CDR3 size: 11 residues. CDR1 and CDR2 (germline): PRHDT, FYEKMQ (reference sequence). Trimming shortened V by 3 bases and J by 5 bases, and 5 bases separated the two germline ends. This CDR3 is CASSFRNEQYF. Here the CDR3 DNA reads TGTGCCAGCAGCTTCAGGAACGAGCAGTACTTC. The full variable domain, in which reference TRBV13 and TRBJ2-7 provide the parts outside the CDR3, is AAGVIQSPRHLIKEKRETATLKCYPIPRHDTVYWYQQGPGQDPQFLISFYEKMQSDKGSIPDRFSAQQFSDYHSELNMSSLELGDSALYFCASSFRNEQYFGPGTRLTVT.

This clone has a count of ten or more. V is TRBV4-3 and J is TRBJ2-6; possibly TRBD2 for D (5 bases). Trimming took off 0 bases at V and 1 base at J, with 10 bases between the two ends. Germline values: CDR1 LGHNA, CDR2 YSLEER. The CDR3 is made up of 17 amino acids. Here the CDR3 DNA reads TGCGCCAGCAGCCAAGAGGACTCTCCGTCTGGGGCCAACGTCCTGACTTTC. It specifies CASSQEDSPSGANVLTF.

V and J are TRBV4-3 and TRBJ2-1; 7 positions agree with TRBD1. From germline, CDR1 is LGHNA and CDR2 YSLEER. The V segment lost 4 bases and the J segment 5 bases; nucleotides outside the gene matches: 11. The CDR3 loop spans 16 amino acids. The CDR3: CASSLSQGVWDNEQFF. Here the CDR3 DNA reads TGCGCCAGCAGCCTCAGCCAGGGGGTATGGGACAATGAGCAGTTCTTC.

The chain links TRBV4-1 to TRBJ2-5; D might be TRBD2 (5 bases). This CDR3 has 14 residues. Germline CDR1 is MGHRA and CDR2 is YSYEKL. The V end was cut by 3 bases, the J end by 2 bases, with 10 bases between. The CDR3 bases are TGCGCCAGCAGCCAGCCGGGGTTACAAGAGACCCAGTACTTC. Its translation: CASSQPGLQETQYF.

The chain carries TRBV2 and TRBJ1-1, with TRBD1 identical over 10 bases. The CDR3 contains 18 residues. V dropped 6 bases and J dropped 1; count of bases not matched to a gene: 14. Per the germline V gene, CDR1 is SNHLY and CDR2 is FYNNEI. The CDR3 DNA follows: TGTGCCAGCAGCGAGGGACAGGGGACGACATTATGGAACACTGAAGCTTTCTTT. Protein: CASSEGQGTTLWNTEAFF.

The V gene is TRBV4-1, the J gene TRBJ1-6; unclear D gene. V shed 4 bases and J shed 6 bases, with 13 bases lying between them. This CDR3 comprises 15 residues. Germline lookup yields CDR1 MGHRA and CDR2 YSYEKL. DNA of the CDR3: TGCGCCAGCAGCCTAGCTGGGAGCACTAATTCACCCCTCCACTTT. Encoded protein: CASSLAGSTNSPLHF.